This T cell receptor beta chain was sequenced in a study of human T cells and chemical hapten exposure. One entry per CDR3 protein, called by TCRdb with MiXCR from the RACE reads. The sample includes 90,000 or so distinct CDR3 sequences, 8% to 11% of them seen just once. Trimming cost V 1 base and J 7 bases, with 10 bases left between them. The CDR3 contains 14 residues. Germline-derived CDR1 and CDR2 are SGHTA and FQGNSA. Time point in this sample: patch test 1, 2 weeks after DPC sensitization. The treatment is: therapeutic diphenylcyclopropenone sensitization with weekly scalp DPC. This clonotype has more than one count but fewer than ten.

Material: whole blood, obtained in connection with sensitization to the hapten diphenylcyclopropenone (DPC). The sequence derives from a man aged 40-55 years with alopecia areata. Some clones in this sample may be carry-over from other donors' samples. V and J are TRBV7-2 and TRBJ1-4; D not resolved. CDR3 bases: TGTGCCAGCAGCTTAGGTGGGAGGAGTGAAAAACTGTTTTTT. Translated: CASSLGGRSEKLFF.